This record concerns one T cell receptor (beta chain) sequence. The antigen remains unidentified. This entry comes from a study of cytomegalovirus exposure and HLA in healthy donors. The study ran its PCR with 60 Vbeta and 13 Jbeta primers. Assay used: immunoSEQ multiplex PCR; TCRdb lists only in-frame clones, some missing. The table has approximately 71,000 clones, 72% seen once. This CDR3 spans 15 amino acids. Germline loops: CDR1 SEHNR, CDR2 FQNEAQ (reference sequence). The junction had 6 bases not matched to a gene; V was cut back by 5 bases and J by 7 bases. Study conclusions and caveats: In a later analysis, several top co-occurrence clusters appeared linked to parvovirus B19, influenza, CMV and Epstein-Barr virus. As was reported, the HLA-A and HLA-B alleles of most subjects were accurately predicted from TCR beta sequences. In vitro work confirmed that a few CMV-associated chains recognize CMV antigens.

The sequence was collected from a woman aged 40 to 55 in good health and CMV-seropositive. Specimen: PBMCs. V gene TRBV7-9 combines with J gene TRBJ2-1; 12 bases agree with TRBD1. CDR3 loop: CASSPRDRGLNEQFF. CDR3 nucleotide sequence: TGTGCCAGCAGCCCCCGGGACAGGGGGCTTAATGAGCAGTTCTTC.